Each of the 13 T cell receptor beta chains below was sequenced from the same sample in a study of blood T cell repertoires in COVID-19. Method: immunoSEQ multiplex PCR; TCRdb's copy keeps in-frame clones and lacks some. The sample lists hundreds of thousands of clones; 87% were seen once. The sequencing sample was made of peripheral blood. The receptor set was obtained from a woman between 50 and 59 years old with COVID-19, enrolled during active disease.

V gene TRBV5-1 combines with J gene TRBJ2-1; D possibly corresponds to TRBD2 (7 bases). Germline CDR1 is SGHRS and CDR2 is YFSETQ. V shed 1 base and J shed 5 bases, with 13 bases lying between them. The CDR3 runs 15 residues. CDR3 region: CASSLMGRGDNEQFF. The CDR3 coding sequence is TGCGCCAGCAGCTTGATGGGGAGGGGGGACAATGAGCAGTTCTTC.

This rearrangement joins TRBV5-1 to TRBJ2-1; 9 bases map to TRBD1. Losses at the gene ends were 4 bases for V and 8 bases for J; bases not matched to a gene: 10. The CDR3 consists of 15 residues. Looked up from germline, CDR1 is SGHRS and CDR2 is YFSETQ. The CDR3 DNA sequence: TGCGCCAGCAGCCTCAACAGGGGGCGCAACGATGAGCAGTTCTTC. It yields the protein CASSLNRGRNDEQFF. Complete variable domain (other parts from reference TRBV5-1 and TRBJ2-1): KAGVTQTPRYLIKTRGQQVTLSCSPISGHRSVSWYQQTPGQGLQFLFEYFSETQRNKGNFPGRFSGRQFSNSRSEMNVSTLELGDSALYLCASSLNRGRNDEQFFGPGTRLTVL.

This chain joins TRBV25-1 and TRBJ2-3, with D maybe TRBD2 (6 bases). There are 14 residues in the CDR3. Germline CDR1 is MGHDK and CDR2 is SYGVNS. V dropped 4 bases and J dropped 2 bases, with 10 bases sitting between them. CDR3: CASSGTGVTDTQYF. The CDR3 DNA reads TGTGCCAGCAGTGGTACGGGGGTCACAGATACGCAGTATTTT.

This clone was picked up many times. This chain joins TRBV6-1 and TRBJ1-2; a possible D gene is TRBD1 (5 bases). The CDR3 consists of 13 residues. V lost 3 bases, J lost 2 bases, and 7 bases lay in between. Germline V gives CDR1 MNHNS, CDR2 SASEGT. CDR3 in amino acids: CASSETANYGYTF. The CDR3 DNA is TGTGCCAGCAGTGAGACAGCAAACTATGGCTACACCTTC.

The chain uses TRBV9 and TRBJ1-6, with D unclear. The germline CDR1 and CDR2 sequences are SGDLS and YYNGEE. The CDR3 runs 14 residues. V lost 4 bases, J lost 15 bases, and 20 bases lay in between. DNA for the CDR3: TGTGCCAGCAGCCCGAGACCCCGACGCGGTCTCCTCCACTTT. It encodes CASSPRPRRGLLHF.

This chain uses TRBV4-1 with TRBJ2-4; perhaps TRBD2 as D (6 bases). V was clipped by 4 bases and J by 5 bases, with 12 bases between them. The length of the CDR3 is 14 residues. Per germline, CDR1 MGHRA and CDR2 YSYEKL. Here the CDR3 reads CASSLGWGENIQYF. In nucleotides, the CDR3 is TGCGCCAGCAGCCTAGGGTGGGGGGAAAACATTCAGTACTTC.

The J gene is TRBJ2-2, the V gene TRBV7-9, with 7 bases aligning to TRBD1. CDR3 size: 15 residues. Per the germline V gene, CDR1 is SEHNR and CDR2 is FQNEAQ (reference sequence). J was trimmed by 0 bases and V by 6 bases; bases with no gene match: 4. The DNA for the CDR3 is TGTGCCAGCAGAAACGACAGGGCGAACACCGGGGAGCTGTTTTTT. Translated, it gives CASRNDRANTGELFF.

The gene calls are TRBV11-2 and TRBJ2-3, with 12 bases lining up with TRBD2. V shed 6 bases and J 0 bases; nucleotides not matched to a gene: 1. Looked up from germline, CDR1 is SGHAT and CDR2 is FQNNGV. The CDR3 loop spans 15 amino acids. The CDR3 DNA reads TGTGCCAGCAGTGGGACTAGCGGGAGCACAGATACGCAGTATTTT. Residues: CASSGTSGSTDTQYF.

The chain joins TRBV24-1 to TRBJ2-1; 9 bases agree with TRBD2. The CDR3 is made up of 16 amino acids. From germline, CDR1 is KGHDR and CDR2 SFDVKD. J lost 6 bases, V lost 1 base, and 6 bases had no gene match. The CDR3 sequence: CATSDFPRGRANEQFF. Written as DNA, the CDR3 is TGTGCCACCAGTGATTTTCCTCGCGGGAGGGCCAATGAGCAGTTCTTC.

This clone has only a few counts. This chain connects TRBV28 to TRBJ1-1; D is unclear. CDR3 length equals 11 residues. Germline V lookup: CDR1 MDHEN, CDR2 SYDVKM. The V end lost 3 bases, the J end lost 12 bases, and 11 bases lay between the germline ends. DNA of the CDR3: TGTGCCAGCAGTTTCCGGGGTGGACCTTTCTTT. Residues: CASSFRGGPFF.

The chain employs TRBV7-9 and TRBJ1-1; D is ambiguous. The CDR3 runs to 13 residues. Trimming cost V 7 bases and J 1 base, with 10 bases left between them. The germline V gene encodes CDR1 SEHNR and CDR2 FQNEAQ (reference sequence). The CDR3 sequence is CASNPPGNTEAFF. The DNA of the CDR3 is TGTGCCAGCAACCCCCCGGGGAACACTGAAGCTTTCTTT.

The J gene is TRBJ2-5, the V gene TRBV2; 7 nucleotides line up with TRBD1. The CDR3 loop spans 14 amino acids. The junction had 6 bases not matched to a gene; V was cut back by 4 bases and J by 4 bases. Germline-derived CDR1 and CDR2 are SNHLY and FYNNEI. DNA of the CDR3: TGTGCCAGCAGTGGACAGGGCCTTCGAGAGACCCAGTACTTC. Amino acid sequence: CASSGQGLRETQYF.

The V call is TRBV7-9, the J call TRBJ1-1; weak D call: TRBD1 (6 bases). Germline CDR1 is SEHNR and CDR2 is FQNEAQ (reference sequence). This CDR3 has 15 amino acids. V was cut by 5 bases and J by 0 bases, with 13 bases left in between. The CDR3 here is CASSTQGSMNTEAFF. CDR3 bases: TGTGCCAGCAGCACACAGGGATCTATGAACACTGAAGCTTTCTTT.